This TCR beta chain was profiled in a study of cytomegalovirus exposure and HLA in healthy donors. Germline CDR1 reads SGHRS; CDR2 reads YFSETQ. Trimming cost V 6 bases and J 1 base; bases outside gene matches: 3. The CDR3 sequence is 13 residues long. Primers for the PCR totalled 60 Vbeta and 13 Jbeta. Clones were read by immunoSEQ multiplex PCR, and TCRdb kept only the in-frame ones, dropping some. This sample has 180,000 or so clones, with 77% found just once. Input material: PBMCs. The rearrangement joins TRBV5-1 to TRBJ2-5, with 7 bases identical to TRBD1. The sequence was collected from a man between 18 and 29 years old in good health and CMV-seronegative. CDR3 loop: CASTRTGQETQYF. For the CDR3, the DNA is TGCGCCAGCACCAGGACAGGCCAAGAGACCCAGTACTTC.